One sample yielded the 10 T cell receptor beta chains listed below, sequenced in a study of blood T cell repertoires in COVID-19 (dated by TCRdb to the early 2020s). The library relied on the immunoSEQ multiplex PCR assay. TCRdb carries this immuneACCESS record with in-frame sequences only. Its versions omit some clonotypes, under half of them owing to an unresolved V gene in the studies checked, with the rest unexplained. This sample comprises over 150,000 clones, around nine tenths of them detected only once. The ten largest clonotypes hold 15% to 20% of the sample. Specimen: peripheral blood. These receptors were collected from a man in his fifties with COVID-19, enrolled during active disease.

This chain joins TRBV19 and TRBJ1-2, with D perhaps matching TRBD1 (6 bases). Deletions cut 5 bases from V and 9 bases from J, with 10 bases between. Germline values: CDR1 LNHDA, CDR2 SQIVND (reference sequence). This CDR3 is 11 amino acids long. In nucleotides, the CDR3 is TGTGCCAGTAGTGCCGGACAGCGCTACACCTTC. Translated, it gives CASSAGQRYTF.

CDR3: CASSPGQGNTGELFF. In DNA, the CDR3 is TGTGCCAGCAGCCCCGGACAGGGGAACACCGGGGAGCTGTTTTTT. The chain recombines TRBV7-9 with TRBJ2-2; 8 bases are shared with TRBD1. CDR1 is SEHNR and CDR2 is FQNEAQ in the germline V gene (reference sequence). Trimming cost V 5 bases and J 1 base; bases outside gene matches: 3. The CDR3 has 15 residues.

The rearrangement uses TRBV15 and TRBJ1-1; D is perhaps TRBD1 (6 bases). The CDR3 is made up of 15 amino acids. Germline CDR1 and CDR2: LNHNV and YYDKDF (reference sequence). The V gene lost 0 bases and the J gene lost 4 bases, with 12 bases spanning the gap. The DNA of the CDR3 is TGTGCCACCAGCAGAGATCCCGGACAGATCACTGAAGCTTTCTTT. Protein: CATSRDPGQITEAFF. The variable domain in full, with the rest retrieved from reference TRBV15 and TRBJ1-1, is DAMVIQNPRYQVTQFGKPVTLSCSQTLNHNVMYWYQQKSSQAPKLLFHYYDKDFNNEADTPDNFQSRRPNTSFCFLDIRSPGLGDTAMYLCATSRDPGQITEAFFGQGTRLTVV.

The chain employs TRBV19 and TRBJ2-7; D possibly corresponds to TRBD1 (6 bases). The germline V gene encodes CDR1 LNHDA and CDR2 SQIVND (reference sequence). The CDR3 length is 14 residues. The V and J ends lost 8 bases and 2 bases respectively, with 16 bases between them. CDR3 sequence: CASGSRDKTYEQYF. The CDR3 coding sequence is TGTGCCAGTGGGAGCCGGGACAAGACCTACGAGCAGTACTTC.

V is TRBV2 and J is TRBJ1-4; 11 nucleotides align to TRBD1. CDR1 and CDR2 (germline): SNHLY, FYNNEI. This CDR3 is built from 15 residues. V shed 5 bases, J shed 6 bases, and the junction held 5 bases outside the gene matches. The CDR3 sequence: CASSWDRGEHEKLFF. CDR3 in DNA: TGTGCCAGCAGTTGGGACAGGGGGGAGCATGAAAAACTGTTTTTT.

The CDR3 loop is CASSIPAVGELFF. DNA of the CDR3: TGTGCCAGCAGCATACCAGCGGTCGGGGAGCTGTTTTTT. The V and J genes are TRBV7-2 and TRBJ2-2; tentatively, D is TRBD2 (5 bases). CDR1 SGHTA and CDR2 FQGNSA come from the germline V gene. CDR3 length: 13 residues. V gave up 5 bases and J gave up 7 bases, with 11 bases separating them.

The count of this clone is one. CDR3 sequence reads: CASSLTGWITEAFF. The CDR3, as DNA: TGCGCCAGCAGCTTGACGGGGTGGATCACTGAAGCTTTCTTT. The gene calls are TRBV5-1 and TRBJ1-1; unclear D gene. Germline assignment: CDR1 SGHRS and CDR2 YFSETQ. V lost 1 base and J 4 bases, leaving 11 bases between the germline ends. CDR3 size: 14 residues.

The rearrangement links TRBV24-1 to TRBJ2-5; 12 nucleotides match TRBD2. The CDR3 consists of 13 residues. The trim removed 7 bases at V and 7 bases at J, leaving 3 bases unmatched. Per the germline V gene, CDR1 is KGHDR and CDR2 is SFDVKD. CDR3 amino acids: CATSASGRGTQYF. CDR3 DNA: TGTGCCACCAGCGCTAGCGGGAGGGGGACCCAGTACTTC.

V gene TRBV11-2 combines with J gene TRBJ2-5, with 12 positions matching TRBD2. The CDR3 covers 17 residues. Germline-derived CDR1 and CDR2 are SGHAT and FQNNGV. After removal of 2 bases from V and 5 bases from J, the junction contained 9 bases not matched to a gene. CDR3 bases: TGTGCCAGCAGCTTACTGTCGACTAGCGGGAGCTCGGAGACCCAGTACTTC. Amino acid sequence: CASSLLSTSGSSETQYF.

V and J are TRBV3-1 (or the pseudogene TRBV3-2) and TRBJ1-4; 9 bases align to TRBD1. With V trimmed by 4 bases and J by 8 bases, 8 bases remained unmatched. The CDR3 spans 15 residues. In germline, CDR1 is LGHDT, CDR2 YNNKEL (reference sequence). CDR3 nucleotides: TGTGCCAGCAGCCGGTGGACAGGGGAAAAGGAAAAACTGTTTTTT. Amino acid sequence: CASSRWTGEKEKLFF.